This T cell receptor (beta chain) was captured by sequencing in a study of cytomegalovirus exposure and HLA in healthy donors. The PCR contained 60 Vbeta and 13 Jbeta primers. Assay: immunoSEQ multiplex PCR; the TCRdb copy retains only in-frame clones and omits some. This sample has roughly 200,000 clones; approximately 79% occur once, and the top ten carry over 1.5%. Comments on this clone: Other DNA sequences in this sample translate to the same CDR3.

This CDR3 has 17 residues. V shed 2 bases and J shed 6 bases, with 21 bases lying between them. Germline values: CDR1 LGHNA, CDR2 YNFKEQ. J is TRBJ2-3 and V is TRBV4-2; weak D call: TRBD2 (6 bases). The TCR originated in a girl aged 5-17 years in good health and CMV-seropositive. The sample taken for sequencing was PBMCs. CDR3 nucleotides: TGTGCCAGCAGCCAATTATTCGCGGGGTCTGATGCGGATACGCAGTATTTT. Encoded protein: CASSQLFAGSDADTQYF.